A single sample gave rise to the 13 T cell receptor beta chains below, sequenced in a study of tumor-infiltrating lymphocytes in localized non-small cell lung cancer. The data were produced by immunoSEQ multiplex PCR, yet TCRdb's version contains in-frame clones alone and is incomplete. The sample yields thousands of clones, roughly three quarters seen once. Source material: uninvolved lung tissue not adjacent to the tumor. These receptors were taken from a human donor with non-small cell lung cancer.

This clone turned up a few times. CDR3 nucleotides: TGTGCCAGCAGTTTAGAAACTAGCGGGCCTTACAATGAGCAGTTCTTC. Translation gives CASSLETSGPYNEQFF. This chain connects TRBV6-5 to TRBJ2-1; 9 bases are a match to TRBD2. The length of the CDR3 is 16 residues. Germline V CDR1 and CDR2: MNHEY, SVGAGI. The V and J ends lost 4 bases and 4 bases, in that order; junction bases with no gene match: 8.

This clone was detected once. J is TRBJ1-2 and V is TRBV28; 7 nucleotides match TRBD1. CDR1 is MDHEN and CDR2 is SYDVKM in the germline V gene. The CDR3 loop spans 14 amino acids. V was pared by 7 bases and J by 3 bases, with 8 bases of the junction left unmatched. The CDR3 coding sequence is TGTGCCAGCATCCCGACCGACAGGGACTATGGCTACACCTTC. This sequence encodes CASIPTDRDYGYTF.

The chain is built from TRBV6-1 and TRBJ1-2; TRBD1 aligns across 7 bases. This CDR3 has 14 amino acids. The trim removed 2 bases at V and 7 bases at J, leaving 7 bases unmatched. Germline loops: CDR1 MNHNS, CDR2 SASEGT. The CDR3 sequence is CASSERGGDSGYTF. The CDR3 DNA follows: TGTGCCAGCAGTGAACGAGGGGGCGATAGTGGCTACACCTTC.

V usage is TRBV5-6 and J usage is TRBJ1-2; no reliable D call. From germline, CDR1 is SGHDT and CDR2 YYEEEE. Deletions cut 5 bases from V and 8 bases from J, with 16 bases between. The CDR3 extends over 13 amino acids. The CDR3 loop is CASRPSRVRGYTF. The CDR3 region has the DNA TGTGCCAGCAGGCCCTCGCGGGTCCGGGGCTACACCTTC.

The CDR3: CASSYKAGGDTQYF. The CDR3 DNA is TGTGCCAGCAGTTACAAAGCGGGGGGGGATACGCAGTATTTT. The rearrangement links TRBV6-5 to TRBJ2-3, with TRBD2 matching over 10 bases. CDR3 length equals 14 residues. The V gene's germline CDR1 is MNHEY and CDR2 SVGAGI. Trimming removed 2 bases from V and 6 bases from J; junction bases left unmatched: 2.

The chain uses TRBV7-3 and TRBJ1-1; 11 nucleotides agree with TRBD1. Per the germline V gene, CDR1 is SGHTA and CDR2 is FQGTGA. This CDR3 has 14 amino acids. J gave up 10 bases and V 5 bases, and 9 bases lay outside the gene matches. The CDR3 loop is CASSRDRGKGSAFF. The CDR3 nucleotides read TGTGCCAGCAGCCGGGACAGGGGGAAAGGATCAGCTTTCTTT.

The genes are TRBV7-9 and TRBJ1-1; TRBD1 is a possible D gene (5 bases). CDR3 length: 13 amino acids. The germline gives CDR1 SEHNR, CDR2 FQNEAQ (reference sequence). The V end lost 8 bases, the J end lost 5 bases, and 15 bases lay between the germline ends. The DNA of the CDR3 is TGTGCCAGCCATAATGGAGGGGATACTGAAGCTTTCTTT. The encoded protein is CASHNGGDTEAFF.

The J gene is TRBJ2-5, the V gene TRBV5-1; possible D gene TRBD1, 6 bases. Trimming removed 3 bases at V and 2 bases at J, with 11 bases between. Germline-derived CDR1 and CDR2 are SGHRS and YFSETQ. CDR3 length: 14 amino acids. The CDR3 nucleotides read TGCGCCAGCAGCTGGAGACAGGAGCAAGAGACCCAGTACTTC. Residues: CASSWRQEQETQYF.

In nucleotides, the CDR3 is TGTGCCAGCAGCTTAGTTCTCCTGACTGCCTTCGGGGAGCTGTTTTTT. It translates to CASSLVLLTAFGELFF. J is TRBJ2-2 and V is TRBV7-8; the D is unclear. There are 16 residues in the CDR3. V was shortened by 1 base and J by 7 bases, with 16 bases between the two germline ends. Germline V gene data show CDR1 as SGHVS and CDR2 as FQNEAQ.

The chain links TRBV28 to TRBJ1-1, with D possibly TRBD1 on 5 matching bases. The CDR3 has 16 amino acids. The ends were cut back, 2 bases at V and 5 bases at J, with 18 bases in the middle. Germline V CDR1 and CDR2: MDHEN, SYDVKM. As DNA, the CDR3 is TGTGCCAGCAGTTTAGGGATCGGGGCCTGGAGGACTGAAGCTTTCTTT. It translates to CASSLGIGAWRTEAFF.

This chain connects TRBV7-3 to TRBJ2-3, with 7 bases that match TRBD2. CDR1 is SGHTA and CDR2 is FQGTGA in the germline V gene. The J segment lost 1 base and the V segment lost 6 bases, leaving 4 bases of the junction unmatched. The CDR3 consists of 14 residues. This CDR3 is CASSFRGGTDTQYF. Here the CDR3 DNA reads TGTGCCAGCAGTTTCCGGGGGGGCACAGATACGCAGTATTTT.

The rearrangement joins TRBV25-1 to TRBJ2-5; D not certain. Looked up from germline, CDR1 is MGHDK and CDR2 is SYGVNS. This CDR3 comprises 14 residues. With 4 bases removed from V and 1 base from J, the gap between germline ends came to 10 bases. The DNA for the CDR3 is TGTGCCAGCAGTGGGACCGAATCCCAAGAGACCCAGTACTTC. Protein: CASSGTESQETQYF.

This clone was recorded once. V and J are TRBV6-8 and TRBJ2-7; no definite D call. The CDR3 covers 18 residues. V lost 6 bases to trimming and J lost 2 bases, with 26 bases between them. Germline-derived CDR1 and CDR2 are MNHGY and SAAAGT. DNA for the CDR3: TGTGCCAGCAGACCCCTCATCTTACCTAGTCCCCGGACCTACGAGCAGTACTTC. It is translated as CASRPLILPSPRTYEQYF.